Listed below are T cell receptor beta chains from one sample, sequenced in a study of blood T cell repertoires in COVID-19. TCRdb keeps only in-frame clones here, not all; method: immunoSEQ multiplex PCR. The sample has more than 400,000 clones, around 87% seen once. The source material was PBMCs or T cells enriched from blood (not recorded which). These receptor sequences come from a woman under 30 who had recovered from COVID-19. The CDR3 runs from the conserved cysteine through the conserved F or W. Fields, in order: D gene, V gene, J gene, CDR3 protein. D genes are given only for firm matches.

d_call: TRBD1; v_call: TRBV27; j_call: TRBJ1-1; cdr3_aa: CASSFVQGAVSEAFF
d_call: .; v_call: TRBV5-6; j_call: TRBJ2-7; cdr3_aa: CASSLGFQGTHEQYF
d_call: .; v_call: TRBV7-6; j_call: TRBJ2-5; cdr3_aa: CASSLDGGTQYF
d_call: TRBD1; v_call: TRBV19; j_call: TRBJ2-1; cdr3_aa: CASRNRDRGNEQFF
d_call: .; v_call: TRBV6-5; j_call: TRBJ1-2; cdr3_aa: CASSYSRGGYTF
d_call: .; v_call: TRBV6-5; j_call: TRBJ1-3; cdr3_aa: CASSPTPGSGNTIYF
d_call: .; v_call: TRBV19; j_call: TRBJ1-3; cdr3_aa: CASSIREKINGNTIYF
d_call: .; v_call: TRBV7-9; j_call: TRBJ2-1; cdr3_aa: CASSAGGLYNEQFF
d_call: TRBD1; v_call: TRBV18; j_call: TRBJ1-1; cdr3_aa: CASSLDRAEAFF
d_call: .; v_call: TRBV19; j_call: TRBJ1-2; cdr3_aa: CASSISLGGADGYTF
d_call: .; v_call: TRBV28; j_call: TRBJ1-1; cdr3_aa: CASNFRNPTEAFF
d_call: TRBD2; v_call: TRBV7-8; j_call: TRBJ2-2; cdr3_aa: CASSRGGSNTGELFF
d_call: .; v_call: TRBV11-3; j_call: TRBJ2-7; cdr3_aa: CASSADRRSPSYEQYF
d_call: TRBD2; v_call: TRBV7-2; j_call: TRBJ2-2; cdr3_aa: CASSSYSGVNTGELFF
d_call: .; v_call: TRBV5-5; j_call: TRBJ1-2; cdr3_aa: CASSLNDRVTSGYTF
d_call: .; v_call: TRBV5-5; j_call: TRBJ1-5; cdr3_aa: CASSRDGGNQPQHF
d_call: .; v_call: TRBV5-1; j_call: TRBJ2-7; cdr3_aa: CASSLDGNEQYF
d_call: .; v_call: TRBV7-9; j_call: TRBJ2-5; cdr3_aa: CASSLVGSGETQYF
d_call: .; v_call: TRBV5-1; j_call: TRBJ2-1; cdr3_aa: CASSSYNEQFF
d_call: TRBD2; v_call: TRBV3-1/TRBV3-2; j_call: TRBJ2-1; cdr3_aa: CASSRPSGGLNEQFF
d_call: TRBD1; v_call: TRBV24-1; j_call: TRBJ1-1; cdr3_aa: CATSDLDRVVGVVTEAFF
d_call: .; v_call: TRBV9; j_call: TRBJ2-3; cdr3_aa: CASSVVDTDTQYF
d_call: TRBD2; v_call: TRBV5-4; j_call: TRBJ2-5; cdr3_aa: CASSLEAGGGQETQYF
d_call: .; v_call: TRBV6-5; j_call: TRBJ1-2; cdr3_aa: CASTFRQIYGYTF
d_call: TRBD1; v_call: TRBV10-3; j_call: TRBJ2-1; cdr3_aa: CAIRLGQGYNEQFF
d_call: .; v_call: TRBV30; j_call: TRBJ1-6; cdr3_aa: CAWSTGDYNSPLHF
d_call: .; v_call: TRBV7-2; j_call: TRBJ2-5; cdr3_aa: CASSLGQVVAETQYF
d_call: .; v_call: TRBV2; j_call: TRBJ1-6; cdr3_aa: CASSVEGRDSPLHF
d_call: TRBD1; v_call: TRBV5-1; j_call: TRBJ2-7; cdr3_aa: CASSLGEGADEQYF
d_call: .; v_call: TRBV4-1; j_call: TRBJ2-5; cdr3_aa: CASSGGGRVGETQYF
d_call: .; v_call: TRBV7-8; j_call: TRBJ2-7; cdr3_aa: CASSPGEGSEQYF
d_call: .; v_call: TRBV30; j_call: TRBJ1-6; cdr3_aa: CAWSVQWKGNSPLHF
d_call: .; v_call: TRBV27; j_call: TRBJ1-2; cdr3_aa: CASPLRDFHGYTF
d_call: TRBD1; v_call: TRBV10-3; j_call: TRBJ1-1; cdr3_aa: CAISAPTGGNTEAFF
d_call: TRBD2; v_call: TRBV10-2; j_call: TRBJ2-1; cdr3_aa: CASSSVAGGHLNEQFF
d_call: .; v_call: TRBV5-4; j_call: TRBJ1-5; cdr3_aa: CASSLGGPGQPQHF
d_call: .; v_call: TRBV7-2; j_call: TRBJ2-4; cdr3_aa: CASSSPGLKNIQYF
d_call: .; v_call: TRBV5-8; j_call: TRBJ2-1; cdr3_aa: CASSLFAYNEQFF
d_call: .; v_call: TRBV6-5; j_call: TRBJ2-3; cdr3_aa: CASSYGRGTDTQYF
d_call: .; v_call: TRBV5-1; j_call: TRBJ1-1; cdr3_aa: CASSYDRLEAFF